A selection of T cell receptor beta chains follows, all from one sample in a study of response to subunit inactivated influenza vaccine. TCRdb reanalysed the RT-PCR reads using MiXCR and keeps one entry per CDR3 protein. The table has 500,000 to 700,000 distinct CDR3 sequences, approximately 20% seen once. In addition, the sample was reused for a study of T cells expressing NK-cell markers.

The specimen comprised CD4+ T cells sorted from PBMCs, sampled roughly 13 days after vaccination. These receptors came from a middle-aged man who received an inactivated influenza vaccine. The CDR3 runs from the conserved cysteine through the conserved F or W. D genes are given only for firm matches. Where a row states a size, it is once, few, many or the class of an expanded clone; other rows omit it.

cdr3_aa cdr3_nt j_call d_call clone_size v_call
CSEVGGRGTDTQYF TGCAGCGAGGTGGGCGGGAGAGGAACAGATACGCAGTATTTT TRBJ2-3 TRBD2 NA TRBV29-1
CASSQARGLSAFF TGTGCCAGCAGCCAAGCCCGAGGTCTTTCCGCTTTCTTT TRBJ1-1 NA NA TRBV3-1
CASSPTGTGTQPQHF TGTGCCAGCAGCCCGACCGGGACAGGTACTCAGCCCCAGCATTTT TRBJ1-5 TRBD1 NA TRBV2
CASSRPTGPAKETQYF TGCGCCAGCAGCCGACCGACAGGGCCTGCAAAAGAGACCCAGTACTTC TRBJ2-5 TRBD1 few TRBV4-1
CSARDYSRTANTGELFF TGCAGTGCTAGAGATTATTCGCGGACAGCGAACACCGGGGAGCTGTTTTTT TRBJ2-2 NA once TRBV20-1
CASSRTPSYNEQFF TGTGCCAGCAGCCGGACTCCCTCCTACAATGAGCAGTTCTTC TRBJ2-1 NA NA TRBV7-9
CASSETISGNTIYF TGTGCCAGCAGTGAGACGATCTCTGGAAACACCATATATTTT TRBJ1-3 NA few TRBV2
CASSLTGGLAGVKMSSYNEQFF TGTGCCAGCAGCCTAACCGGGGGACTAGCGGGAGTTAAAATGAGCTCCTACAATGAGCAGTTCTTC TRBJ2-1 TRBD2 many TRBV9
CSARGPSGGRGANVLTF TGCAGTGCTAGAGGCCCTAGCGGGGGCCGAGGGGCCAACGTCCTGACTTTC TRBJ2-6 TRBD2 NA TRBV20-1
CASSLEPAFNEKLFF TGTGCCAGCAGCTTGGAACCTGCTTTTAATGAAAAACTGTTTTTT TRBJ1-4 NA NA TRBV5-5
CASSTLGLAGSYNEQFF TGTGCCAGCAGTACCCTGGGACTAGCGGGATCCTACAATGAGCAGTTCTTC TRBJ2-1 TRBD2 NA TRBV6-2/TRBV6-3
CSALNPHTSGVFRYNEQFF TGCAGTGCTCTCAACCCTCATACTAGCGGGGTTTTTCGCTACAATGAGCAGTTCTTC TRBJ2-1 TRBD2 NA TRBV20-1
CASSQSISGGYNEQFF TGTGCCAGCAGCCAGTCCATCAGCGGTGGGTACAATGAGCAGTTCTTC TRBJ2-1 NA NA TRBV7-3
CASIQGETQYF TGTGCCAGCATCCAGGGGGAGACCCAGTACTTC TRBJ2-5 NA few TRBV28
CASSRDLAGGLNEQFF TGCGCCAGCAGCCGAGACCTAGCGGGGGGGTTAAATGAGCAGTTCTTC TRBJ2-1 TRBD2 NA TRBV4-1
CASSPGSADTQYF TGTGCCAGCAGCCCTGGGTCGGCAGATACGCAGTATTTT TRBJ2-3 NA NA TRBV7-7
CSAVPGTGVDEQYF TGCAGCGCCGTACCCGGGACAGGGGTCGACGAGCAGTACTTC TRBJ2-7 TRBD1 few TRBV29-1
CASSLEQTTNTEAFF TGTGCCAGCAGCTTAGAACAGACAACGAACACTGAAGCTTTCTTT TRBJ1-1 NA NA TRBV7-2
CASSLLDGGAGYNEQFF TGTGCCAGCAGTTTATTAGACGGAGGGGCTGGCTACAATGAGCAGTTCTTC TRBJ2-1 NA NA TRBV27
CASSLASHKEQFF TGCGCCAGCAGCTTGGCCTCGCACAAGGAGCAGTTCTTC TRBJ2-1 NA NA TRBV5-1
CASSLDPITYGYTF TGTGCCAGCAGTTTAGACCCGATTACCTATGGCTACACCTTC TRBJ1-2 NA NA TRBV12-3/TRBV12-4
CASSPRTSGMTDTQYF TGTGCCAGCTCACCGCGGACTAGCGGGATGACAGATACGCAGTATTTT TRBJ2-3 TRBD2 few TRBV18
CASSPKEGRTPLHF TGCGCCAGCAGCCCGAAGGAGGGTAGGACACCCCTCCACTTT TRBJ1-6 NA few TRBV4-1
CASSSNQLADTQYF TGCGCCAGCAGCTCAAACCAATTGGCAGATACGCAGTATTTT TRBJ2-3 NA NA TRBV5-1
CASSQPLRDEQFF TGTGCCAGCAGCCAACCTCTGCGGGATGAGCAGTTCTTC TRBJ2-1 NA NA TRBV3-1
CASSFRGVGELFF TGTGCCAGCAGTTTCAGGGGTGTCGGGGAGCTGTTTTTT TRBJ2-2 NA NA TRBV27
CASSPGPGANEKLFF TGTGCCAGCAGCCCTGGACCGGGGGCTAATGAAAAACTGTTTTTT TRBJ1-4 NA few TRBV2
CASSLGPGEQYF TGTGCCAGCAGTTTGGGGCCCGGGGAGCAGTACTTC TRBJ2-7 NA NA TRBV12-3/TRBV12-4
CSAKIVGLAGGPNTGELFF TGCAGTGCTAAGATAGTCGGACTAGCGGGGGGGCCGAATACCGGGGAGCTGTTTTTT TRBJ2-2 TRBD2 few TRBV20-1
CAISGEQGWQPQHF TGTGCCATCAGTGGAGAACAGGGGTGGCAGCCCCAGCATTTT TRBJ1-5 TRBD1 NA TRBV10-3
CASAQAGTGDNSPLHF TGTGCCAGCGCCCAAGCAGGGACAGGGGATAATTCACCCCTCCACTTT TRBJ1-6 TRBD1 few TRBV6-1
CASSEEVTNTGELFF TGTGCCAGCAGTGAAGAAGTCACGAACACCGGGGAGCTGTTTTTT TRBJ2-2 NA NA TRBV6-1